This T cell receptor (beta chain) is drawn from a study of beta chain features in type 1 diabetes. Only one heparinised blood draw was taken per donor, and its volume averaged roughly 0.12 L. All of the isolated RNA was reverse transcribed, so expressed TCRB transcripts were sequenced. The method was immunoSEQ multiplex PCR; TCRdb's version includes in-frame clones alone and lacks a portion of them. The sample carries a few hundred thousand clones, over 9.5% recorded once. This clone was seen more than once but under ten times. Germline CDR1 reads SGHDN; CDR2 reads FVKESK. The CDR3 covers 13 residues. J gave up 6 bases and V 6 bases, and 4 bases lay outside the gene matches.

Sequenced material: naive CD4+ T cells from blood. The rearrangement joins TRBV14 to TRBJ2-2; TRBD1 aligns across 7 bases. The TCR was taken from a woman aged 18-35 years in good health. In DNA form, the CDR3 reads TGTGCCAGCAGGCGACAGGGCCCCGGGGAGCTGTTTTTT. Residues: CASRRQGPGELFF.